The 8 T cell receptor beta chains presented below share a single source sample, sequenced in a study of T cells after posttransplantation cyclophosphamide. Measured with immunoSEQ multiplex PCR; TCRdb has only the in-frame clones, and not every one. This repertoire holds around 35,000 clones, and none appear only once. The sequenced sample consisted of PBMCs. Receptor source: a woman aged 50 to 60 in good health and a related stem cell transplant donor.

This clone was seen at least ten times. This sequence joins TRBV4-1 and TRBJ2-7; the D call may be TRBD1 or TRBD2 (5 bases each). The CDR3 contains 15 residues. CDR1 and CDR2 from the germline V gene are MGHRA and YSYEKL. The V gene lost 1 base and the J gene lost 2 bases, with 12 bases spanning the gap. CDR3 DNA sequence: TGCGCCAGCAGCCAAGGTCCAGGGAGAACCTACGAGCAGTACTTC. It yields the protein CASSQGPGRTYEQYF.

The chain joins TRBV7-8 to TRBJ2-3; possibly TRBD2 for D (7 bases). The germline gives CDR1 SGHVS, CDR2 FQNEAQ. V lost 5 bases and J 4 bases, leaving 16 bases between the germline ends. This CDR3 spans 15 amino acids. In DNA, the CDR3 is TGTGCCAGCAGCCGAGGACTGGGGGGGCCAGATACGCAGTATTTT. Encoded protein: CASSRGLGGPDTQYF.

This clone was picked up many times. The gene calls are TRBV6-5 and TRBJ2-3; TRBD2 matches 8 bases. Germline CDR1 is MNHEY and CDR2 is SVGAGI. CDR3 size: 13 residues. Trimming removed 6 bases from V and 9 bases from J; junction bases left unmatched: 8. The CDR3: CASSPSGSKTQYF. The CDR3 DNA reads as TGTGCCAGCAGCCCAAGCGGGAGTAAGACGCAGTATTTT.

In this sample, this clone turned up a few times. V usage is TRBV6-5 and J usage is TRBJ2-2; 9 bases are a match to TRBD2. Germline CDR1 is MNHEY and CDR2 is SVGAGI. The CDR3 has 14 residues. Trimming cost V 8 bases and J 4 bases; bases outside gene matches: 5. The CDR3 DNA follows: TGTGCCAGCGGTATACTAGCGGGCACCGGGGAGCTGTTTTTT. It is translated as CASGILAGTGELFF.

This clone was detected ten times or more. The CDR3 bases are TGTGCCATCAGTGATCTCCTGACAGGGTTGGAAGAGACCCAGTACTTC. It translates to CAISDLLTGLEETQYF. The V gene is TRBV10-3, the J gene TRBJ2-5, with 7 bases lining up with TRBD1. The germline gives CDR1 ENHRY, CDR2 SYGVKD. The V gene end was trimmed by 3 bases and the J gene end by 3 bases; junction bases not matched to a gene: 10. The CDR3 loop spans 16 amino acids.

Many counts were recorded for this clone. This sequence joins TRBV23-1 and TRBJ2-6; 11 positions match TRBD2. TRBV23-1 is an ORF for which the function is uncertain. The CDR3 is 17 residues long. V trimming: 6 bases; J trimming: 0 bases; junction bases outside the gene matches: 4. The CDR3 nucleotides read TGCGCCAGCAGCGTAGCGGGAGGGCCCTCTGGGGCCAACGTCCTGACTTTC. The encoded protein is CASSVAGGPSGANVLTF.

This clone has more than one count but fewer than ten. The genes are TRBV2 and TRBJ1-5, with TRBD1 matching over 9 bases. CDR3 size: 16 residues. V gave up 6 bases and J gave up 3 bases; unmatched junction bases: 9. Germline assignment: CDR1 SNHLY and CDR2 FYNNEI. CDR3 in amino acids: CASSRVDRGFNQPQHF. In DNA, the CDR3 is TGTGCCAGCAGCAGAGTGGACAGGGGATTCAATCAGCCCCAGCATTTT.

This clone was found many times. The gene calls are TRBV4-1 and TRBJ1-5; D gene ambiguous. The germline gives CDR1 MGHRA, CDR2 YSYEKL. With 0 bases removed from V and 5 bases from J, the gap between germline ends came to 5 bases. This CDR3 has 13 amino acids. This chain's CDR3 is CASSQERHQPQHF. CDR3 bases: TGCGCCAGCAGCCAAGAGAGGCATCAGCCCCAGCATTTT.